This passage covers 18 T cell receptor beta chains from one sample sequenced in a study of blood T cell repertoires in COVID-19. Assay: immunoSEQ multiplex PCR; the TCRdb copy retains only in-frame clones and omits some. The data show about 360,000 clones, with roughly 90% seen just once and 7.1% held by the top ten. Sequencing used peripheral blood. The receptors stem from a woman aged 55-70 years with COVID-19, enrolled during active disease.

This clone has a single count. V and J are TRBV18 and TRBJ2-5; 7 positions agree with TRBD1. The CDR3 runs 17 residues. The trim removed 3 bases at V and 5 bases at J, leaving 15 bases unmatched. Germline V gene sequence: CDR1 KGHSH, CDR2 LQKENI. CDR3 coding DNA: TGTGCCAGCTCACCGAACTACAACCCGACAGGGTATGAGACCCAGTACTTC. It encodes CASSPNYNPTGYETQYF.

The rearrangement uses TRBV19 and TRBJ1-2, with D perhaps matching TRBD1 (6 bases). The germline V gene has CDR1 LNHDA and CDR2 SQIVND (reference sequence). This CDR3 is 17 amino acids long. V gave up 0 bases and J gave up 0 bases, with 14 bases separating them. CDR3 nucleotides: TGTGCCAGTAGTATAGATCAGGGGCGCATGACTAACTATGGCTACACCTTC. This translates into CASSIDQGRMTNYGYTF.

This clone came up once. The chain links TRBV7-3 to TRBJ1-3, with 8 bases matching TRBD1. Germline CDR1 and CDR2: SGHTA and FQGTGA. With 6 bases clipped from V and 3 bases from J, the junction kept 7 bases outside the gene matches. The CDR3 covers 15 residues. This CDR3 is CASRVTGTGGNTIYF. The CDR3 nucleotides read TGTGCCAGCAGGGTAACCGGGACAGGTGGAAACACCATATATTTT.

The chain carries TRBV30 and TRBJ1-6; D possibly corresponds to TRBD1 (6 bases). This CDR3 is 13 amino acids long. V shed 8 bases and J shed 8 bases, with 16 bases lying between them. Germline V gene data show CDR1 as GTSNPN and CDR2 as SVGIG (reference sequence). CDR3 in DNA: TGTGCCGGGTACAGGGTCAAGGATTCACCCCTCCACTTT. Residues: CAGYRVKDSPLHF.

V usage is TRBV29-1 and J usage is TRBJ1-4; D unresolved. The CDR3 contains 12 residues. V was cut by 7 bases and J by 4 bases, with 10 bases left in between. The germline V gene has CDR1 SQVTM and CDR2 ANQGSEA. The CDR3 DNA reads as TGCAGCGCCGGGAGGATTAATGAAAAACTGTTTTTT. Amino acids: CSAGRINEKLFF.

This chain links TRBV7-2 with TRBJ1-5; a possible D gene is TRBD1 (6 bases). This CDR3 has 18 residues. The germline V and J ends were trimmed by 5 bases and 0 bases, with 20 bases remaining between them. Germline lookup yields CDR1 SGHTA and CDR2 FQGNSA. Written as DNA, the CDR3 is TGTGCCAGCAGCCCCCGGGTCACAGGGAGTTATAGCAATCAGCCCCAGCATTTT. It specifies CASSPRVTGSYSNQPQHF.

The rearrangement links TRBV27 to TRBJ1-2, with D perhaps TRBD1 (5 bases). With 0 bases removed from V and 3 bases from J, the gap between germline ends came to 14 bases. CDR3 size: 16 residues. Germline V gene data show CDR1 as MNHEY and CDR2 as SMNVEV (reference sequence). The CDR3 DNA reads TGTGCCAGCAGTTTATCTTTCCAGGGTAATTACTATGGCTACACCTTC. This gives the protein CASSLSFQGNYYGYTF.

The table lists this clone with a few counts. This chain joins TRBV2 and TRBJ1-2; D not resolved. Germline-derived CDR1 and CDR2 are SNHLY and FYNNEI. This CDR3 region has 13 residues. Trimming stripped 5 bases from V and 8 bases from J, with 15 bases between. CDR3: CASSTTGDRGYTF. CDR3 coding DNA: TGTGCCAGCAGTACCACCGGGGATCGGGGCTACACCTTC. Supplemented by reference TRBV2 and TRBJ1-2, the full variable domain reads EPEVTQTPSHQVTQMGQEVILRCVPISNHLYFYWYRQILGQKVEFLVSFYNNEISEKSEIFDDQFSVERPDGSNFTLKIRSTKLEDSAMYFCASSTTGDRGYTFGSGTRLTVV.

The chain couples TRBV5-8 to TRBJ1-1; D call uncertain. V lost 2 bases and J lost 3, with 26 bases in between. The CDR3 runs 19 residues. Germline CDR1 SGHTS, CDR2 YDEGEE. CDR3 DNA: TGTGCCAGCAGCTTCGTTTTCGGCTCTCACCTGGGAGGGTACACTGAAGCTTTCTTT. Translated, it gives CASSFVFGSHLGGYTEAFF.

This chain uses TRBV10-1 with TRBJ2-5; 9 bases map to TRBD2. The germline V gene encodes CDR1 WNHNN and CDR2 SYGVQD (reference sequence). V lost 3 bases, J lost 4 bases, and 12 bases stayed unmatched. CDR3 length: 17 amino acids. This CDR3 reads CASSEDASGEGGETQYF. The CDR3 nucleotides are TGCGCCAGCAGTGAAGACGCTAGCGGGGAAGGGGGAGAGACCCAGTACTTC.

The chain employs TRBV25-1 and TRBJ1-2; D is undetermined. CDR1 is MGHDK and CDR2 is SYGVNS in the germline V gene. This CDR3 comprises 16 residues. The V and J ends lost 3 bases and 7 bases respectively, with 21 bases between them. The CDR3 sequence is CASSEKSFISVAGYTF. CDR3 DNA sequence: TGTGCCAGCAGTGAGAAGTCCTTTATATCTGTGGCTGGCTACACCTTC.

This chain uses TRBV6-2 or TRBV6-3 with TRBJ1-1, with D tentatively TRBD1 (5 bases). The CDR3 has 14 amino acids. CDR1 MNHEY and CDR2 SVGEGT come from the germline V gene. V lost 2 bases to trimming and J lost 1 base, with 8 bases between them. In nucleotides, the CDR3 is TGTGCCAGCAGTTACGGCACAGGGAACACTGAAGCTTTCTTT. Protein: CASSYGTGNTEAFF.

The genes are TRBV19 and TRBJ1-2; the D gene is possibly TRBD1 (5 bases). Germline loops: CDR1 LNHDA, CDR2 SQIVND (reference sequence). This CDR3 spans 15 amino acids. V gave up 3 bases and J gave up 5 bases, with 16 bases separating them. The CDR3 DNA follows: TGTGCCAGTAGTATTGTCCAGGGCTTCGATTATGGCTACACCTTC. It yields the protein CASSIVQGFDYGYTF.

The rearrangement joins TRBV19 to TRBJ1-2; TRBD1 matches at 11 bases. The J segment lost 10 bases and the V segment lost 3 bases, leaving 10 bases of the junction unmatched. The CDR3 length is 15 residues. CDR1 and CDR2 from the germline V gene are LNHDA and SQIVND (reference sequence). The CDR3 loop reads CASSIFRGQGGHYTF. In DNA form, the CDR3 reads TGTGCCAGTAGTATCTTTAGGGGACAGGGGGGGCACTACACCTTC.

This chain joins TRBV5-1 and TRBJ1-2; 12 nucleotides align to TRBD1. CDR1 and CDR2 (germline): SGHRS, YFSETQ. After removal of 0 bases from V and 8 bases from J, the junction contained 14 bases not matched to a gene. The CDR3 contains 18 residues. The CDR3 region is CASSLEPGGQGARGGYTF. The DNA for the CDR3 is TGCGCCAGCAGCTTGGAGCCGGGGGGACAGGGGGCGCGAGGCGGCTACACCTTC.

This clone was counted once. The chain links TRBV2 to TRBJ1-3, with 8 bases that match TRBD1. CDR1 SNHLY and CDR2 FYNNEI come from the germline V gene. V lost 6 bases to trimming and J lost 0 bases; unmatched junction nucleotides: 7. CDR3 length: 16 residues. CDR3 residues: CASSSDRASSGNTIYF. Written as DNA, the CDR3 is TGTGCCAGCAGCTCGGACAGGGCCAGCTCTGGAAACACCATATATTTT.

The chain combines TRBV6-5 with TRBJ1-1, with D possibly matching TRBD1 (6 bases). CDR3 length: 16 amino acids. V dropped 0 bases and J dropped 0 bases, with 11 bases sitting between them. Germline V gene lookup returns CDR1 MNHEY and CDR2 SVGAGI. CDR3 loop: CASSYSGGRVNTEAFF. The CDR3 DNA follows: TGTGCCAGCAGTTACTCGGGGGGGCGGGTGAACACTGAAGCTTTCTTT.

The gene calls are TRBV19 and TRBJ1-3, with a tentative D call TRBD1 (6 bases). The CDR3 sequence is 14 residues long. Germline CDR1 and CDR2: LNHDA and SQIVND (reference sequence). V dropped 6 bases and J dropped 2 bases, with 11 bases sitting between them. The CDR3 coding sequence is TGTGCCAGTAGGAGACAGGACCCTGGAAACACCATATATTTT. Its protein product is CASRRQDPGNTIYF.